This T cell receptor (beta chain) was identified during a study of blood T cell repertoires in COVID-19. Using immunoSEQ multiplex PCR, the repertoire was profiled, and TCRdb retains in-frame clones only, with some absent. The table lists around 420,000 clones, approximately 85% of them singletons. The germline CDR1 and CDR2 sequences are LNHDA and SQIVND (reference sequence). Trimming cost V 10 bases and J 0 bases; bases outside gene matches: 5. This CDR3 comprises 13 residues. The chain has TRBV19 and TRBJ1-2; TRBD1 agrees at 7 bases. Sequencing was carried out using PBMCs or T cells enriched from blood (not recorded which). The receptor was derived from a woman aged 40 to 50 with acute COVID-19. The CDR3: CATHRGANYGYTF. In DNA, the CDR3 is TGTGCCACCCACAGGGGTGCTAACTATGGCTACACCTTC.